The 18 T cell receptor beta chains below were found in one sample sequenced in a study of PD-1 blockade in classical Hodgkin lymphoma. This table comes from immunoSEQ multiplex PCR, and its TCRdb copy is limited to in-frame clones, with some not included. Among 30,000 to 35,000 clones listed, about 80% were seen once. Time point in this sample: cycle 4 day 1 (C4D1), after more than 5 weeks of nivolumab. Relapses following autologous stem cell transplantation were seen in all patients, with brentuximab vedotin exposure varying. Negative magnetic selection isolated CD4+ T cells from thawed PBMCs. This material consisted of CD4+ T cells from blood, taken before the fourth cycle of nivolumab. The source is a human donor with classical Hodgkin lymphoma.

The CDR3 DNA sequence: TGTGCCAGTAGCGGGGGGGCCGGAGAGACCCAGTACTTC. It translates to CASSGGAGETQYF. This chain joins TRBV19 and TRBJ2-5; 8 nucleotides align to TRBD2. Unmatched junction bases numbered 4, after V lost 6 bases and J lost 4 bases. The CDR3 extends over 13 amino acids. Germline V gene lookup returns CDR1 LNHDA and CDR2 SQIVND (reference sequence).

The chain couples TRBV4-1 to TRBJ2-2; D is uncertain. The length of the CDR3 is 16 residues. Looked up from germline, CDR1 is MGHRA and CDR2 is YSYEKL. Trimming cost V 1 base and J 7 bases, with 16 bases left between them. The CDR3 DNA is TGCGCCAGCAGCCAAGCCGACTTGTTTGTATTCGGGGAGCTGTTTTTT. Translation: CASSQADLFVFGELFF.

This clone was seen once. The chain recombines TRBV7-9 with TRBJ2-3; a weak D match, TRBD2 (6 bases). The germline V gene encodes CDR1 SEHNR and CDR2 FQNEAQ (reference sequence). The V end was cut by 7 bases, the J end by 2 bases, with 16 bases between. The CDR3 loop spans 15 amino acids. CDR3 protein: CASTISGGYTDTQYF. CDR3 bases: TGTGCCAGCACCATTAGTGGGGGGTACACAGATACGCAGTATTTT.

The genes are TRBV7-8 and TRBJ1-5; the match to TRBD1 covers 7 bases. The CDR3 runs 16 residues. Looked up from germline, CDR1 is SGHVS and CDR2 is FQNEAQ. V lost 3 bases, J lost 7 bases, and 12 bases stayed unmatched. As DNA, the CDR3 is TGTGCCAGCAGCTTCCGGGGAGGGGGCAAGCGACAGCCCCAGCATTTT. It encodes CASSFRGGGKRQPQHF. The full variable domain, completed using reference TRBV7-8 and TRBJ1-5, is GAGVSQSPRYKVAKRGQDVALRCDPISGHVSLFWYQQALGQGPEFLTYFQNEAQLDKSGLPSDRFFAERPEGSVSTLKIQRTQQEDSAVYLCASSFRGGGKRQPQHFGDGTRLSIL.

The DNA for the CDR3 is TGTGCCAGCAGCTTATTAGGGCAGAGCTCCTACAATGAGCAGTTCTTC. It encodes CASSLLGQSSYNEQFF. The J gene is TRBJ2-1, the V gene TRBV7-7; D call uncertain. The CDR3 runs 16 residues. CDR1 is SSHAT, CDR2 FNYEAQ, per germline (reference sequence). Trimming left V 2 bases short and J 0 bases short, with 11 bases between.

This clone turned up a few times. The CDR3 DNA is TGTGCCAGCAGCTCGGGCCGCTTCATGAACACTGAAGCTTTCTTT. Residues: CASSSGRFMNTEAFF. The genes are TRBV7-9 and TRBJ1-1; unclear D gene. The germline V gene encodes CDR1 SEHNR and CDR2 FQNEAQ (reference sequence). The CDR3 covers 15 residues. Trimming removed 4 bases at V and 0 bases at J, with 12 bases between.

The chain recombines TRBV6-6 with TRBJ1-5; D gene ambiguous. The CDR3 runs to 16 residues. Germline CDR1 MNHNY, CDR2 SVGAGI (reference sequence). V was pared by 5 bases and J by 9 bases, with 23 bases between. The CDR3 spells CASSTRRTGEGLPQHF. In nucleotides, the CDR3 is TGTGCCAGCAGTACACGGCGGACGGGTGAAGGGTTGCCCCAGCATTTT.

V gene TRBV5-4 combines with J gene TRBJ1-1, with D tentatively TRBD1 (5 bases). The V gene's germline CDR1 is SGHNT and CDR2 YYREEE (reference sequence). The CDR3 sequence is 16 residues long. The V end was cut by 0 bases, the J end by 4 bases, with 16 bases between. CDR3 region: CASSLATQGEGTEAFF. The DNA for the CDR3 is TGTGCCAGCAGCTTGGCTACGCAGGGAGAAGGCACTGAAGCTTTCTTT.

The chain has TRBV28 and TRBJ1-2; D not resolved. With 8 bases removed from V and 8 bases from J, the gap between germline ends came to 12 bases. The CDR3 has 11 residues. Germline CDR1 reads MDHEN; CDR2 reads SYDVKM. The DNA for the CDR3 is TGTGCCAGCCATACGGACGTGGGCTACACCTTC. Translating gives CASHTDVGYTF.

The CDR3 bases are TGTGCTAGTGGTTCCACAGGGGGGGTCCAGTACTTC. Protein: CASGSTGGVQYF. V is TRBV12-5 and J is TRBJ2-5; possible D gene TRBD1, 8 bases. Germline V gene lookup returns CDR1 LGHNT and CDR2 FRNRAP. The CDR3 contains 12 residues. Trimming cost V 4 bases and J 10 bases, with 13 bases left between them. Full variable domain (outside the CDR3, taken from reference TRBV12-5 and TRBJ2-5): DARVTQTPRHKVTEMGQEVTMRCQPILGHNTVFWYRQTMMQGLELLAYFRNRAPLDDSGMPKDRFSAEMPDATLATLKIQPSEPRDSAVYFCASGSTGGVQYFGPGTRLLVL.

The chain uses TRBV18 and TRBJ1-1; D remains ambiguous. The CDR3 consists of 13 residues. Germline loops: CDR1 KGHSH, CDR2 LQKENI. V was shortened by 3 bases and J by 1 base, with 6 bases between the two germline ends. The CDR3 here is CASSPLGNTEAFF. DNA of the CDR3: TGTGCCAGCTCACCCTTGGGGAACACTGAAGCTTTCTTT.

The V and J genes are TRBV11-2 and TRBJ2-2, with D tentatively TRBD2 (6 bases). Germline values: CDR1 SGHAT, CDR2 FQNNGV. V was pared by 5 bases and J by 3 bases, with 13 bases between. This CDR3 region has 15 residues. CDR3 DNA: TGTGCCAGCAGCGCCATCCCGGGGGACACCGGGGAGCTGTTTTTT. This codes for CASSAIPGDTGELFF.

The gene calls are TRBV6-5 and TRBJ1-1; no firm D call. Germline loops: CDR1 MNHEY, CDR2 SVGAGI. V lost 6 bases to trimming and J lost 1 base, with 12 bases between them. The CDR3 length is 14 residues. The CDR3 region is CASSRSPKNTEAFF. The DNA of the CDR3 is TGTGCCAGCAGCCGCAGCCCAAAGAACACTGAAGCTTTCTTT.

This clone was recorded once. The rearrangement uses TRBV18 and TRBJ2-2; maybe TRBD2 (5 bases). The length of the CDR3 is 15 residues. Trimming stripped 1 base from V and 0 bases from J, with 6 bases between. Germline CDR1 is KGHSH and CDR2 is LQKENI. This CDR3 reads CASSPLTTNTGELFF. Written as DNA, the CDR3 is TGTGCCAGCTCACCACTGACTACGAACACCGGGGAGCTGTTTTTT.

This rearrangement joins TRBV5-4 to TRBJ1-2; D is unresolved. Germline CDR1 is SGHNT and CDR2 is YYREEE (reference sequence). The CDR3 runs to 15 residues. The V end lost 0 bases, the J end lost 2 bases, and 11 bases lay between the germline ends. Here the CDR3 DNA reads TGTGCCAGCAGCTTGGAGGCCGATTTCAACTATGGCTACACCTTC. The encoded protein is CASSLEADFNYGYTF.

This clone was counted a single time. The rearrangement joins TRBV7-2 to TRBJ2-2; D is ambiguous. The CDR3 consists of 14 residues. Looked up from germline, CDR1 is SGHTA and CDR2 is FQGNSA. The V end lost 5 bases, the J end lost 2 bases, and 9 bases lay between the germline ends. DNA of the CDR3: TGTGCCAGCAGCGGTCGGATTAACACCGGGGAGCTGTTTTTT. It is translated as CASSGRINTGELFF. Looking up the rest from reference TRBV7-2 and TRBJ2-2 gives the full variable domain: GAGVSQSPSNKVTEKGKDVELRCDPISGHTALYWYRQSLGQGLEFLIYFQGNSAPDKSGLPSDRFSAERTGGSVSTLTIQRTQQEDSAVYLCASSGRINTGELFFGEGSRLTVL.

The V and J genes are TRBV5-1 and TRBJ2-7, with D perhaps being TRBD1 or TRBD2 (5 bases each). CDR1 SGHRS and CDR2 YFSETQ come from the germline V gene. Trimming stripped 0 bases from V and 6 bases from J, with 13 bases between. The CDR3 has 14 amino acids. The CDR3 loop reads CASSLVVLGVEQYF. The CDR3 nucleotides are TGCGCCAGCAGCTTGGTTGTTTTGGGGGTCGAGCAGTACTTC.

This chain joins TRBV6-5 and TRBJ1-2; D not resolved. Per the germline V gene, CDR1 is MNHEY and CDR2 is SVGAGI. The CDR3 runs to 13 residues. Trimming removed 5 bases at V and 4 bases at J, with 11 bases between. CDR3 nucleotide sequence: TGTGCCAGCAGTCCCGGGCACTTCTATGGCTACACCTTC. Its translation: CASSPGHFYGYTF.